The 11 T cell receptor beta chains below come from one sample, sequenced in a study of glioma-infiltrating T cells after dendritic cell vaccination. Indicated time point: after dendritic cell vaccination, including at tumor progression/relapse. Repertoires were generated with immunoSEQ multiplex PCR, while TCRdb's copy carries only in-frame clones and drops some. The sample lists approximately 60,000 clones, 86% occurring once. The specimen comprised blood, sampled after dendritic cell vaccination. All receptors derive from a human donor with glioblastoma.

V usage is TRBV10-2 and J usage is TRBJ2-5, with TRBD2 matching over 11 bases. With V trimmed by 7 bases and J by 2 bases, 9 bases remained unmatched. The CDR3 is 16 residues long. Looked up from germline, CDR1 is WSHSY and CDR2 is SAAADI. CDR3 residues: CASTLLAGARQETQYF. DNA for the CDR3: TGCGCCAGCACCCTACTAGCGGGAGCTCGACAAGAGACCCAGTACTTC.

This chain connects TRBV15 to TRBJ2-2; 8 nucleotides line up with TRBD2. Looked up from germline, CDR1 is LNHNV and CDR2 is YYDKDF (reference sequence). This CDR3 is built from 17 residues. The V segment lost 5 bases and the J segment 3 bases; nucleotides outside the gene matches: 11. CDR3 sequence (DNA): TGTGCCACCAGCCCCCCAGGAGGTAGCGGGGACACCGGGGAGCTGTTTTTT. Its protein product is CATSPPGGSGDTGELFF.

The V gene is TRBV11-3, the J gene TRBJ1-1; 8 nucleotides align to TRBD1. V lost 8 bases, J lost 1 base, and 9 bases stayed unmatched. This CDR3 is built from 15 residues. Per germline, CDR1 SGHNT and CDR2 YENEEA. CDR3 DNA: TGTGCCAGCCGCGACAGGGGCCTAACGAACACTGAAGCTTTCTTT. Translated: CASRDRGLTNTEAFF.

In its sample, this clone was seen once. The rearrangement links TRBV19 to TRBJ1-1; D is unresolved. Germline CDR1 and CDR2: LNHDA and SQIVND (reference sequence). This CDR3 is 12 amino acids long. V lost 11 bases to trimming and J lost 1 base, with 11 bases between them. The CDR3 here is CASGLQNTEAFF. CDR3 nucleotides: TGTGCCTCTGGGCTTCAGAACACTGAAGCTTTCTTT.

This clone appeared a single time. This chain joins TRBV4-1 and TRBJ1-1; TRBD1 aligns across 8 bases. Trimming cost V 4 bases and J 5 bases; bases outside gene matches: 9. This CDR3 region has 15 residues. The germline gives CDR1 MGHRA, CDR2 YSYEKL. The CDR3 loop is CASSLRGQGRTEAFF. CDR3 coding DNA: TGCGCCAGCAGCCTCCGAGGACAGGGTAGGACTGAAGCTTTCTTT.

Only one count was recorded for this clone. V and J are TRBV7-2 and TRBJ2-7, with 9 bases that match TRBD2. Germline CDR1 and CDR2: SGHTA and FQGNSA. Trimming took 4 bases from V and 2 from J; bases not matched to a gene: 3. The CDR3 length is 14 residues. The CDR3 region is CASSSLAGAYEQYF. CDR3 bases: TGTGCCAGCAGCTCACTAGCGGGCGCCTACGAGCAGTACTTC. Variable domain in full (rest from reference TRBV7-2 and TRBJ2-7): GAGVSQSPSNKVTEKGKDVELRCDPISGHTALYWYRQSLGQGLEFLIYFQGNSAPDKSGLPSDRFSAERTGGSVSTLTIQRTQQEDSAVYLCASSSLAGAYEQYFGPGTRLTVT.

The rearrangement links TRBV11-3 to TRBJ2-7; D not certain. Germline CDR1 is SGHNT and CDR2 is YENEEA. The CDR3 length is 13 residues. The V and J ends lost 8 bases and 2 bases respectively, with 13 bases between them. The CDR3, as DNA: TGTGCCAGCCGAAGAACAGCTCCCTACGAGCAGTACTTC. Encoded protein: CASRRTAPYEQYF.

The gene calls are TRBV7-6 and TRBJ2-6, with no clear D. Germline CDR1 reads SGHVS; CDR2 reads FNYEAQ. The V end lost 1 base, the J end lost 0 bases, and 7 bases lay between the germline ends. This CDR3 contains 16 residues. The chain's CDR3 is CASSLGVNSGANVLTF. The CDR3 DNA reads TGTGCCAGCAGCTTAGGCGTTAACTCTGGGGCCAACGTCCTGACTTTC. The whole variable domain, filled in from reference TRBV7-6 and TRBJ2-6, reads GAGVSQSPRYKVTKRGQDVALRCDPISGHVSLYWYRQALGQGPEFLTYFNYEAQQDKSGLPNDRFSAERPEGSISTLTIQRTEQRDSAMYRCASSLGVNSGANVLTFGAGSRLTVL.

The chain employs TRBV7-6 and TRBJ2-5; 15 bases map to TRBD2. The CDR3 length is 16 residues. V was clipped by 8 bases and J by 5 bases; unmatched bases: 9. Per germline, CDR1 SGHVS and CDR2 FNYEAQ. The DNA for the CDR3 is TGTGCCAGCCTTCCGGGACTAGCGGGAGGCGGTGAGACCCAGTACTTC. It encodes CASLPGLAGGGETQYF.

The chain is built from TRBV20-1 and TRBJ1-2; no clear D gene. The V end lost 4 bases, the J end lost 3 bases, and 6 bases lay between the germline ends. The CDR3 runs to 11 residues. The germline V gene has CDR1 DFQATT and CDR2 SNEGSKA (reference sequence). CDR3 residues: CSATTHYGYTF. CDR3 sequence (DNA): TGCAGTGCTACAACTCACTATGGCTACACCTTC.

The chain carries TRBV6-5 and TRBJ2-2; D call uncertain. V gave up 2 bases and J gave up 7 bases, with 11 bases separating them. CDR1 and CDR2 from the germline V gene are MNHEY and SVGAGI. This CDR3 is built from 14 residues. The CDR3 here is CASSYPGRNGELFF. The CDR3 DNA is TGTGCCAGCAGTTACCCCGGCAGGAACGGGGAGCTGTTTTTT.